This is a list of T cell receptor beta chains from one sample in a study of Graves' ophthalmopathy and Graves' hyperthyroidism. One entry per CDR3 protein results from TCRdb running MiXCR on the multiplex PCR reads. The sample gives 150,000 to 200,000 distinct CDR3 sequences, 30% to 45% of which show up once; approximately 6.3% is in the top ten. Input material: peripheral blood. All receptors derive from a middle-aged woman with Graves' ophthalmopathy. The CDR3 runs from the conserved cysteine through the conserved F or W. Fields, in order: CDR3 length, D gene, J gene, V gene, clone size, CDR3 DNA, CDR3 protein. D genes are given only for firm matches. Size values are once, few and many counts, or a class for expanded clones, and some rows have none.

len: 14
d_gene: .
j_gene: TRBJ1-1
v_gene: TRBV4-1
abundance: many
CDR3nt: TGCGCCAGCAGCCAAGGTGCGGGTTACACTGAAGCTTTCTTT
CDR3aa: CASSQGAGYTEAFF

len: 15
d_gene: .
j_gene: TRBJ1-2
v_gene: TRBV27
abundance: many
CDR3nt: TGTGCCAGCAGCCCAGGACGCCAGGAGTACTACGGCTACACCTTC
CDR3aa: CASSPGRQEYYGYTF

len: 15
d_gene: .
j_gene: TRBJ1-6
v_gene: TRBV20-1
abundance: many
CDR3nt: TGCAGTGCTAGAGGAGCTACAGGGTTGAATTCACCCCTCCACTTT
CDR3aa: CSARGATGLNSPLHF

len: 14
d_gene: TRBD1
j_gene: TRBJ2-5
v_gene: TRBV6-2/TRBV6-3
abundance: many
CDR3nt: TGTGCCAGCAACGACCCAGGGGGTGTGGAGACCCAGTACTTC
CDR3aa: CASNDPGGVETQYF

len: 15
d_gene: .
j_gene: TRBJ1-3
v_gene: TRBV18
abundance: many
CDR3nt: TGTGCCAGCTCACCCCGTGACAGCTCTGGAAACACCATATATTTT
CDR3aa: CASSPRDSSGNTIYF

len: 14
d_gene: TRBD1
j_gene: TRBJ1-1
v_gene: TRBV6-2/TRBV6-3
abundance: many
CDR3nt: TGTGCCAGCAGTGACGCCGGGACAGGGTTTTTGGCTTTCTTT
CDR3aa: CASSDAGTGFLAFF

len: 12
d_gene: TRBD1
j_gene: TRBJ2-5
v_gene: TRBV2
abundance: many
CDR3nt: TGTGCCAGCACCCGGGACAGCGAGACCCAGTACTTC
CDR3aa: CASTRDSETQYF

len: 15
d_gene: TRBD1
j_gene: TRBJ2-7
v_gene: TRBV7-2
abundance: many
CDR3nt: TGTGCCAGCAGCTTAGCCCCAGGGGGATTCTACGAGCAGTACTTC
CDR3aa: CASSLAPGGFYEQYF

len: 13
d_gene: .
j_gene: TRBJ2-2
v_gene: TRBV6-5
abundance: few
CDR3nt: TGTGCCAGCAGTTACTCCGTTACCGGGGAGCTGTTTTTT
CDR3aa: CASSYSVTGELFF

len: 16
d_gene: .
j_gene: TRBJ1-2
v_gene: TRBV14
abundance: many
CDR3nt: TGTGCCAGCAGCCAAGATCCCAGGGCGCCGGTATATGGCTACACCTTC
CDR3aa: CASSQDPRAPVYGYTF

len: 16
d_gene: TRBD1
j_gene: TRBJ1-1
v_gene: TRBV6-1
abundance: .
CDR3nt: TGTGCCAGCAGTGAAGCGCTTGGGACAGGGGGCACTGAAGCTTTCTTT
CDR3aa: CASSEALGTGGTEAFF

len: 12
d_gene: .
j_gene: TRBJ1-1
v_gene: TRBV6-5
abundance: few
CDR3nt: TGTGCCAGCAGTTACTCCAGCACTGAAGCTTTCTTT
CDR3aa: CASSYSSTEAFF

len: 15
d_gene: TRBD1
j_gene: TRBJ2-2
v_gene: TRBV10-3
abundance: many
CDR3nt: TGTGTGACCGGGACAGGGGGCGCCGGCACCGGGGAGCTGTTTTTT
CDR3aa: CVTGTGGAGTGELFF

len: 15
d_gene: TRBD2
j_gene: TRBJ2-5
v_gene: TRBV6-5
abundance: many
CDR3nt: TGTGCCAGCAGACGGGGGACTAGCGGCCAAGAGACCCAGTACTTC
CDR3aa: CASRRGTSGQETQYF

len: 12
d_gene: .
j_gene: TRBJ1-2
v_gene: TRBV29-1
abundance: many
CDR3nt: TGCAGCGGGAGGACGGAAAACTATGGCTACACCTTC
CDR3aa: CSGRTENYGYTF

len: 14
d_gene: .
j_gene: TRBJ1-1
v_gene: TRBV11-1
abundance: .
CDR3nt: TGTGCCAGCAGCTTGACGCATTTGCGGACTGAAGCTTTCTTT
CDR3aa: CASSLTHLRTEAFF

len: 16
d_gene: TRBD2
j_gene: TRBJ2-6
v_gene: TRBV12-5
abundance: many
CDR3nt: TGTGCTACCCAACTAGCGGGAGACTCTGGGGCCAACGTCCTGACTTTC
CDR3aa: CATQLAGDSGANVLTF

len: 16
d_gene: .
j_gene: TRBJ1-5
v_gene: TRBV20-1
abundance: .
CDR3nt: TGCAGTGCTTCCCCCGCAGGCATTTTTGGCGATCAACCCCAGCATTTT
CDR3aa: CSASPAGIFGDQPQHF

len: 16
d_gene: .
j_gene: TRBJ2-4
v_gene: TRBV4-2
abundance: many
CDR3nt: TGTGCCAGCAGCCAAGAGTCCGCACTAGCCAAAAACATTCAGTACTTC
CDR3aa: CASSQESALAKNIQYF

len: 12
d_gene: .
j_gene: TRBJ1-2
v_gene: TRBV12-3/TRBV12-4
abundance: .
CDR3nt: TGTGCCAGCAGTTTAGCGACGGGTGGCTACACCTTC
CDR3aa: CASSLATGGYTF

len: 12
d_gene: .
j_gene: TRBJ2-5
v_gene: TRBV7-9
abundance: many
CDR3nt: TGTGCCAGCAGCTCAGGGGAAGAGACCCAGTACTTC
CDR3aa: CASSSGEETQYF

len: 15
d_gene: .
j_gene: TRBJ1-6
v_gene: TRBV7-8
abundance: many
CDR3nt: TGTGCCAGCAGCCCGGACCGTGGCGTTAATTCACCCCTCCACTTT
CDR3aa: CASSPDRGVNSPLHF

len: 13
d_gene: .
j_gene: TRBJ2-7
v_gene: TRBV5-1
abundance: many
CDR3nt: TGCGCCAGCAGCTTGGCAGGGGTCTACGAGCAGTACTTC
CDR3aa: CASSLAGVYEQYF

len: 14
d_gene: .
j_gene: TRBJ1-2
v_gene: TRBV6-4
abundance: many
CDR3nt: TGTGCCAGCAGTAATAGCGGGACGAGCTATGGCTACACCTTC
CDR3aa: CASSNSGTSYGYTF

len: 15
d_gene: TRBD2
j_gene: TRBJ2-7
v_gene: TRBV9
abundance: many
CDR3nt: TGTGCCAGCAGCGAGAGTTGGGGGGGAGCCTACGAGCAGTACTTC
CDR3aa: CASSESWGGAYEQYF

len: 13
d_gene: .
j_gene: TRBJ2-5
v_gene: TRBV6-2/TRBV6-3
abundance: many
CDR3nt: TGTGCCAGCGACCCAACTAGTTCGGGGACCCAGTACTTC
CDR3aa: CASDPTSSGTQYF

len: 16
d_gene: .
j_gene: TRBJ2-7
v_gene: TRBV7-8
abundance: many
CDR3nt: TGTGCCAGCAGCCTACTACCTCGGGATTACTCCTACGAGCAGTACTTC
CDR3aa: CASSLLPRDYSYEQYF

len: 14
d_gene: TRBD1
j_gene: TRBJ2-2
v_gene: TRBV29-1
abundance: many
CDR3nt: TGCAGCGTTGGCGGCAGGGGGCCCACCGGGGAGCTGTTTTTT
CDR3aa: CSVGGRGPTGELFF

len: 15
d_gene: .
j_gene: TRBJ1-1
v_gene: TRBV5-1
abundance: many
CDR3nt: TGCGCCAGCAGCCCGGGAAGTGGACCGAACACTGAAGCTTTCTTT
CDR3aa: CASSPGSGPNTEAFF

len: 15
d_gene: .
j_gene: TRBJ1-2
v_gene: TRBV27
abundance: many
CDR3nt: TGTGCCAGCAGCCCCCTTGGTCGCGGGTTCGATGGCTACACCTTC
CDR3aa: CASSPLGRGFDGYTF

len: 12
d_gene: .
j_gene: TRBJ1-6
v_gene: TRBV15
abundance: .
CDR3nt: TGTGCCACCAGCACAGCCAATTCACCCCTCCACTTT
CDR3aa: CATSTANSPLHF

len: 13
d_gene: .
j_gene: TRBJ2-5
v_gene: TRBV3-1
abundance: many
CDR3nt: TGTGCCAGCAGCCAAGACACCGGGACTCTACCGTACTTC
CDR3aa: CASSQDTGTLPYF

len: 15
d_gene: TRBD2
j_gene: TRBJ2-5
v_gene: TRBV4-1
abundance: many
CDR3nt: TGCGCCAGCAGCCGCTGGACTAGCGGCCAAGAGACCCAGTACTTC
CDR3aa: CASSRWTSGQETQYF

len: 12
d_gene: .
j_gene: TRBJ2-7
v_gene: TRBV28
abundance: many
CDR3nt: TGTGCCAGCGAACCAAGCCCGGGCCCGCAGTACTTC
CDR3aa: CASEPSPGPQYF

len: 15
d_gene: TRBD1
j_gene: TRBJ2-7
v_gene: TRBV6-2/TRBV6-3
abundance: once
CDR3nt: TGTGCCAGCAGTTACCTCCGGGACAGGGTCCACGAGCAGTACTTC
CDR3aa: CASSYLRDRVHEQYF

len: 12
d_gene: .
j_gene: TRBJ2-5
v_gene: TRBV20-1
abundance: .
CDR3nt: TGCAGTGCTAGAGGTATAGAAGAGACCCAGTACTTC
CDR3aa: CSARGIEETQYF

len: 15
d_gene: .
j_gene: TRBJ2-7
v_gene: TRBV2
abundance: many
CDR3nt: TGTGCCAGCACCTCACGGGGTGACTTCGAGGGCGAGCAGTACTTC
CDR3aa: CASTSRGDFEGEQYF

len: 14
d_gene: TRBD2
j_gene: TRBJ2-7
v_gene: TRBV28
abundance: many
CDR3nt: TGTGCCAGCGTCGGCGGGGAGGGATCCTACGAGCAGTACTTC
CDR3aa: CASVGGEGSYEQYF

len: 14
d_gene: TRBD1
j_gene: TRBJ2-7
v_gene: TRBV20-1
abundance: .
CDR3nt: TGCAGTGCGCCACGACAGGGACCCTCCTACGAGCAGTACTTC
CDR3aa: CSAPRQGPSYEQYF

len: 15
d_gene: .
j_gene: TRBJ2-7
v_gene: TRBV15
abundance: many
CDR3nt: TGTGCCACCAGCAGAGAGGGGCAGTCCTCCTACGAGCAGTACTTC
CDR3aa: CATSREGQSSYEQYF

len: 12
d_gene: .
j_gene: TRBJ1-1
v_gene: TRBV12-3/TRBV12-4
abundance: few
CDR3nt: TGTGCCAGCAGTTCGAGAAACACTGAAGCTTTCTTT
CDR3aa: CASSSRNTEAFF

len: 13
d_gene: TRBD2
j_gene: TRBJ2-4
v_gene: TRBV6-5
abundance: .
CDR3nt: TGTGCCAGCAGACTAGCGGACAAAAACATTCAGTACTTC
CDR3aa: CASRLADKNIQYF

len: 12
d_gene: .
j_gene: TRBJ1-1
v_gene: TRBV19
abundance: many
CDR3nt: TGTGCCAGTAGTATAGGGCCCACTGAAGCTTTCTTT
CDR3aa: CASSIGPTEAFF

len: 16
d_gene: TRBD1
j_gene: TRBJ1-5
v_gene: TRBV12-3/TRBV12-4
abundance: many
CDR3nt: TGTGCCAGCAGTTTTACCGGGACAGGGGGCGATCAGCCCCAGCATTTT
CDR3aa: CASSFTGTGGDQPQHF

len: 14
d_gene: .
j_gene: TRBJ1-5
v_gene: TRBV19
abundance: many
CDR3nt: TGTGCCAGTAGTATCGGTACCGGTAATCAGCCCCAGCATTTT
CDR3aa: CASSIGTGNQPQHF

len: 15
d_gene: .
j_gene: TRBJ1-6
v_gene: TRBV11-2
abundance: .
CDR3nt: TGTGCCAGCAGTCGTCAACAGAGTTATAATTCACCCCTCCACTTT
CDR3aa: CASSRQQSYNSPLHF

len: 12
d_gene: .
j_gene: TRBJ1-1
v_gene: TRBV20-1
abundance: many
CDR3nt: TGCAGTGCTCGGGGGGGGACCACTGAAGCTTTCTTT
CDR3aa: CSARGGTTEAFF

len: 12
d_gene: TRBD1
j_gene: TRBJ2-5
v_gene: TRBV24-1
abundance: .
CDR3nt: TGTGCCACCGCGGGACAGGGGGAGACCCAGTACTTC
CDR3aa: CATAGQGETQYF

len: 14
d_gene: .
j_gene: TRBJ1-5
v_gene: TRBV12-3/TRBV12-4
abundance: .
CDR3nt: TGTGCCAGCAGCAAAACGGGGGGCTCGCAGCCCCAGCATTTT
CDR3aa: CASSKTGGSQPQHF

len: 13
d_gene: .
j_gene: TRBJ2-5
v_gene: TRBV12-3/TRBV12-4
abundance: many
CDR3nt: TGTGCCAGCAGTTTTGGGAAGGGAGAGACCCAGTACTTC
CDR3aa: CASSFGKGETQYF

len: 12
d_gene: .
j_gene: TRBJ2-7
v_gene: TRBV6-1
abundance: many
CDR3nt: TGTGCCAGCGCCGGACACAGATACGAGCAGTACTTC
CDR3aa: CASAGHRYEQYF

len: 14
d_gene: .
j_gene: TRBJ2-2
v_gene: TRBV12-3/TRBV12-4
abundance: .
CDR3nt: TGTGCCAGCAGCCGGTCAGTAAACACCGGGGAGCTGTTTTTT
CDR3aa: CASSRSVNTGELFF

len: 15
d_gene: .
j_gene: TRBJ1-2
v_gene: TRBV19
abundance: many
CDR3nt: TGTGCCAGTAGTCACGCGGGACGCCGCGTTTTAGGCTACACCTTC
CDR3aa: CASSHAGRRVLGYTF

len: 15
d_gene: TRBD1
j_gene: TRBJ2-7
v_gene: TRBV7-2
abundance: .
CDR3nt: TGTGCCAGTAGTGTACAGGGGGCTAACTCCTACGAGCAGTACTTC
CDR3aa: CASSVQGANSYEQYF

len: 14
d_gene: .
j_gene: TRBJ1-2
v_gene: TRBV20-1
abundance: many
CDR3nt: TGCAGTGCTAGAGATAAGGCGGCCTCCTATGGCTACACCTTC
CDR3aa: CSARDKAASYGYTF

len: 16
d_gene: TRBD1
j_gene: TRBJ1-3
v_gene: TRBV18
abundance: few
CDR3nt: TGTGCCAGCTCACCGTTCCCGGGACAGGCTGGAAACACCATATATTTT
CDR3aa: CASSPFPGQAGNTIYF

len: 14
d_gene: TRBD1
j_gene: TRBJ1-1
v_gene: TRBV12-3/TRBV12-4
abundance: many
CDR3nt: TGTGCCAGCAGTTTACGCAGGGGGCTCACTGAAGCTTTCTTT
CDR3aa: CASSLRRGLTEAFF

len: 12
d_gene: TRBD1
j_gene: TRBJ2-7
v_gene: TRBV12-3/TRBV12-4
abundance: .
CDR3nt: TGTGCCAGCAGACTACAGGGGAGCGAGCAGTACTTC
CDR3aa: CASRLQGSEQYF